This is a list of T cell receptor beta chains from one sample in a study of cytomegalovirus exposure and HLA in healthy donors. Clones were read by immunoSEQ multiplex PCR, and TCRdb kept only the in-frame ones, dropping some. In the table there are some 110,000 clones, over 70% of which are singletons. Sequenced material: PBMCs. The source of these receptors is a male donor in good health and CMV-seropositive. Both conserved end residues are part of each CDR3. A D gene is named only where the DNA matches it firmly. Expanded clones get a size class; other rows say once, few or many, or leave the size out.

d_gene	len	v_gene	j_gene	abundance	CDR3nt	CDR3aa
TRBD1	15	TRBV4-3	TRBJ2-7	many	TGCGCCAGCAGCCAAAAGGGGACAGGGGGCTACGAGCAGTACTTC	CASSQKGTGGYEQYF
-	13	TRBV4-3	TRBJ2-7	-	TGCGCCAGCAGCCAGGACACTTCCTACGAGCAGTACTTC	CASSQDTSYEQYF
-	15	TRBV28	TRBJ2-2	once	TGTGCCAGCAGGTTCATAGGGGGAGACACCGGGGAGCTGTTTTTT	CASRFIGGDTGELFF
-	11	TRBV25-1	TRBJ1-1	-	TGTGCCAGCAGTGATATGACTGAAGCTTTCTTT	CASSDMTEAFF
-	19	TRBV12-1	TRBJ2-7	-	TGTGCCAGCAGCCGATCTTATCGACAGGGAAAATATGAGGCCTACGAGCAGTACTTC	CASSRSYRQGKYEAYEQYF
TRBD2	15	TRBV7-8	TRBJ2-2	-	TGTGCCAGCAGCTTAACTAGCGGGGGCACCGGGGAGCTGTTTTTT	CASSLTSGGTGELFF
TRBD1	14	TRBV6-5	TRBJ2-7	-	TGTGCCAGCAGTTACACCGGGACAGACTACGAGCAGTACTTC	CASSYTGTDYEQYF
-	12	TRBV4-1	TRBJ2-1	-	TGCGCCAGCAGCCAAGACAGGTATGAGCAGTTCTTC	CASSQDRYEQFF
TRBD1	15	TRBV7-2	TRBJ2-3	-	TGTGCCAGCAGTTTAGGACAGGGACGGACAGATACGCAGTATTTT	CASSLGQGRTDTQYF
-	14	TRBV19	TRBJ1-1	-	TGTGCCAGTCGGGTCAGCCCAGGGAGGACTGAAGCTTTCTTT	CASRVSPGRTEAFF
-	15	TRBV6-1	TRBJ2-1	-	TGTGCCAGCAGTCGGATCGAGCGCCCGGAGAATGAGCAGTTCTTC	CASSRIERPENEQFF
TRBD1	14	TRBV19	TRBJ2-7	-	TGTGCCAGTAGTATTAGGGACAGAAGTTACGAGCAGTACTTC	CASSIRDRSYEQYF
TRBD1	12	TRBV2	TRBJ1-4	-	TGTGCCAGCAGTTGGGACAGGGAAAAACTGTTTTTT	CASSWDREKLFF
TRBD2	18	TRBV4-1	TRBJ2-2	-	TGCGCCAGCAGCCGCGGGACTACCAACTTTCTCATTACCGGGGAGCTGTTTTTT	CASSRGTTNFLITGELFF
TRBD1	15	TRBV7-6	TRBJ1-1	-	TGTGCCAGCAGCTCAAGAGACAGGGAGCCCCCTGAAGCTTTCTTT	CASSSRDREPPEAFF
TRBD2	15	TRBV28	TRBJ2-3	-	TGTGCCAGCAGTTCAGCGGGGGGGCCTCTATATACGCAGTATTTT	CASSSAGGPLYTQYF
-	11	TRBV7-2	TRBJ2-7	once	TGTGCCAGCAGCTTATGGCACGAGCAGTACTTC	CASSLWHEQYF
TRBD2	20	TRBV9	TRBJ2-3	-	TGTGCCAGCAGCGGACGGATTACTAGCGGGAGGGGGTTAAGCACAGATACGCAGTATTTT	CASSGRITSGRGLSTDTQYF
TRBD1	14	TRBV19	TRBJ1-2	-	TGTGCCAGTAGGACCGACAGGGGCGGGAGTGGCTACACCTTC	CASRTDRGGSGYTF
-	14	TRBV5-1	TRBJ1-2	once	TGCGCCAGCAGCTTGGTGACAGCTAACTATGACTACACCTTC	CASSLVTANYDYTF
TRBD1	17	TRBV2	TRBJ2-7	-	TGTGCCAGCAGCCCTAATATTACCGGGACAGGCTCCTACGAGCAGTACTTC	CASSPNITGTGSYEQYF
TRBD1	14	TRBV6-5	TRBJ1-5	-	TGTGCCAGCAGTTACGACAGGGGGCGTCAGCCCCAGCATTTT	CASSYDRGRQPQHF
-	17	TRBV5-1	TRBJ1-2	-	TGCGCCAGCAGCTTGGTCTACAGGAAGTTTGAGAGGAACGGCTACACCTTC	CASSLVYRKFERNGYTF
-	12	TRBV5-1	TRBJ2-7	few	TGCGCCAGCAGCGGAGGTCTCTACGAGCAGTACTTC	CASSGGLYEQYF
-	13	TRBV18	TRBJ1-2	once	TGTGCCAGCTCACCACAGAGGCCTGATGGCTACACCTTC	CASSPQRPDGYTF
-	16	TRBV5-5	TRBJ2-7	-	TGTGCCAGCAGCTGGGCAGGGGGGACTGCCTCCTACGAGCAGTACTTC	CASSWAGGTASYEQYF
-	15	TRBV6-5	TRBJ1-1	-	TGTGCCTGCACCCTGGACAGAAAGGGCCACACTGAAGCTTTCTTT	CACTLDRKGHTEAFF
TRBD2	15	TRBV11-2	TRBJ2-7	few	TGTGCCAGCAGCCTCCTAGCGGGGGGGCTTCATGCGCAGTACTTC	CASSLLAGGLHAQYF
TRBD1	14	TRBV27	TRBJ1-4	-	TGTGCCAGCAGTCCCCGGACAGGTCGGGAAAAACTGTTTTTT	CASSPRTGREKLFF
-	12	TRBV2	TRBJ2-2	-	TGTGCCAGCAGGGAGCACACCGGGGAGCTGTTTTTT	CASREHTGELFF
TRBD2	14	TRBV7-9	TRBJ2-1	-	TGTGCCAGCAGTTCTAAGCGGGGGGGGAATGAGCAGTTCTTC	CASSSKRGGNEQFF
-	13	TRBV19	TRBJ2-7	-	TGTGCCAGTAGCCCCATACGAGGTGACGAGCAGTACTTC	CASSPIRGDEQYF